Shown below are 2 T cell receptor beta chains from a single sample sequenced in a study of T cell responses to AZD1222 COVID-19 vaccine. This table comes from immunoSEQ multiplex PCR, and its TCRdb copy is limited to in-frame clones, with some not included. This repertoire shows some 130,000 clones, 87% found once; its top ten account for approximately 2.6%. The sample was peripheral blood, taken 28 days after the second AZD1222 dose. These receptors were taken from an adult who received the AZD1222 COVID-19 vaccine.

A few counts support this clone. This chain links TRBV6-5 with TRBJ2-7; possible D gene TRBD2, 6 bases. There are 14 residues in the CDR3. V lost 5 bases and J 3 bases, leaving 14 bases between the germline ends. CDR1 is MNHEY and CDR2 is SVGAGI in the germline V gene. DNA for the CDR3: TGTGCCAGCAGTATCCTACTAGCTTACTACGAGCAGTACTTC. Translated, it gives CASSILLAYYEQYF.

A few counts support this clone. The rearrangement joins TRBV5-4 to TRBJ1-1; maybe TRBD1 (5 bases). From germline, CDR1 is SGHNT and CDR2 YYREEE (reference sequence). The germline V and J ends were trimmed by 0 bases and 1 base, with 10 bases remaining between them. This CDR3 spans 15 amino acids. CDR3 nucleotide sequence: TGTGCCAGCAGCTTGGTGGCAGGGAGGAACACTGAAGCTTTCTTT. Translating it yields CASSLVAGRNTEAFF. The whole variable domain, filled in from reference TRBV5-4 and TRBJ1-1, reads ETGVTQSPTHLIKTRGQQVTLRCSSQSGHNTVSWYQQALGQGPQFIFQYYREEENGRGNFPPRFSGLQFPNYSSELNVNALELDDSALYLCASSLVAGRNTEAFFGQGTRLTVV.